The rows below give T cell receptor beta chains drawn from one sample of a study of shared clonotypes between healthy human individuals. Sequenced by immunoSEQ multiplex PCR; TCRdb stores in-frame clones only, minus some. Here the sample spans about 87,000 clones, about half being singletons. Source material: PBMCs. The origin of the receptors is a woman in her thirties or forties in good health. Some clones in this sample may be carry-over from other donors' samples. The CDR3 runs from the conserved cysteine through the conserved F or W. D genes are given only for firm matches. Clone size is not always given. Where it is, it says once, few, many or a class for expanded clones.

cdr3_aa: CASSLPRLAGGTYNEQFF
cdr3_nt: TGTGCCAGCAGTCTCCCTCGACTAGCGGGAGGGACCTACAATGAGCAGTTCTTC
j_call: TRBJ2-1
d_call: TRBD2
clone_size: few
cdr3_length: 18
v_call: TRBV27

cdr3_aa: CASSEGESNEQFF
cdr3_nt: TGTGCCAGCAGTGAGGGAGAATCCAATGAGCAGTTCTTC
j_call: TRBJ2-1
d_call: .
clone_size: .
cdr3_length: 13
v_call: TRBV6-1

cdr3_aa: CAWSVGSGSYNEQFF
cdr3_nt: TGTGCCTGGAGTGTGGGTAGCGGGAGCTACAATGAGCAGTTCTTC
j_call: TRBJ2-1
d_call: TRBD2
clone_size: .
cdr3_length: 15
v_call: TRBV30

cdr3_aa: CASSFFYEQYF
cdr3_nt: TGTGCCAGCAGTTTTTTCTACGAGCAGTACTTC
j_call: TRBJ2-7
d_call: .
clone_size: few
cdr3_length: 11
v_call: TRBV28

cdr3_aa: CASRSSGRITGELFF
cdr3_nt: TGTGCCAGCAGGTCTAGCGGGAGGATTACCGGGGAGCTGTTTTTT
j_call: TRBJ2-2
d_call: TRBD2
clone_size: .
cdr3_length: 15
v_call: TRBV11-2

cdr3_aa: CASSPGQNQPQHF
cdr3_nt: TGTGCCAGCAGCCCCGGACAGAATCAGCCCCAGCATTTT
j_call: TRBJ1-5
d_call: .
clone_size: .
cdr3_length: 13
v_call: TRBV5-4

cdr3_aa: CAWRQGRAYTEAFF
cdr3_nt: TGTGCCTGGAGACAGGGGAGGGCGTACACTGAAGCTTTCTTT
j_call: TRBJ1-1
d_call: TRBD1
clone_size: many
cdr3_length: 14
v_call: TRBV30

cdr3_aa: CASSNLADQGEQYF
cdr3_nt: TGTGCCAGTAGTAACCTAGCAGACCAGGGCGAGCAGTACTTC
j_call: TRBJ2-7
d_call: .
clone_size: .
cdr3_length: 14
v_call: TRBV19

cdr3_aa: CASSPGTGSNQPQHF
cdr3_nt: TGCGCCAGCAGCCCAGGAACGGGTAGCAATCAGCCCCAGCATTTT
j_call: TRBJ1-5
d_call: .
clone_size: .
cdr3_length: 15
v_call: TRBV5-1

cdr3_aa: CASSLVRDFSPEQYF
cdr3_nt: TGTGCCAGCAGCTTAGTCCGGGACTTCTCCCCCGAGCAGTACTTC
j_call: TRBJ2-7
d_call: .
clone_size: .
cdr3_length: 15
v_call: TRBV7-8

cdr3_aa: CASSPRTGEYEQYF
cdr3_nt: TGTGCCAGCTCACCCCGGACAGGGGAGTACGAGCAGTACTTC
j_call: TRBJ2-7
d_call: TRBD1
clone_size: few
cdr3_length: 14
v_call: TRBV18

cdr3_aa: CASTTPPDRPNQPQHF
cdr3_nt: TGCGCCAGCACCACCCCACCAGACAGACCAAATCAGCCCCAGCATTTT
j_call: TRBJ1-5
d_call: .
clone_size: .
cdr3_length: 16
v_call: TRBV23-1

cdr3_aa: CASRAGQAAETQYF
cdr3_nt: TGTGCCAGCAGAGCAGGACAGGCCGCGGAGACCCAGTACTTC
j_call: TRBJ2-5
d_call: TRBD1
clone_size: many
cdr3_length: 14
v_call: TRBV7-2

cdr3_aa: CASSLEGTDYGYTF
cdr3_nt: TGTGCCAGCAGCCTTGAAGGGACAGACTATGGCTACACCTTC
j_call: TRBJ1-2
d_call: TRBD1
clone_size: .
cdr3_length: 14
v_call: TRBV7-3